The T cell receptor (beta chain) described here comes from a study of Ad26.COV2.S vaccination and SARS-CoV-2 variants. Study at large: Donor participated within the Ad26.COV2.S arm of the COV1001 trial.

Treatment of the sample: around 19 received Ad26.COV2.S at low or high dose, single or two shots; 5 received placebo; per-sample allocation not given. The samples date from day 63 after the first vaccine or placebo injection. Donation came from an adult in Boston who was aged 18-55 years. Study observations and caveats: Spike-specific TCR breadth in vaccine recipients exceeded that seen in placebo recipients.

TCRdb's table, derived via immunoSEQ multiplex PCR, lists solely in-frame clones and lacks some. The sample holds 380,000 or so clones, roughly 80% seen once. On this clone itself: The antigen remains undetermined.

Losses at the gene ends were 10 bases for V and 5 bases for J; bases not matched to a gene: 10. The CDR3 runs 13 residues. Per germline, CDR1 MGHRA and CDR2 YSYEKL. The chain is built from TRBV4-1 and TRBJ2-7; the match to TRBD1 covers 8 bases. The sequencing here drew on peripheral blood, taken in a trial of Ad26.COV2.S vaccine versus placebo. The sequence derives from a person aged 18-60 years who received the Ad26.COV2.S COVID-19 vaccine or a placebo. CDR3: CATKGQGADEQYF. The DNA for the CDR3 is TGCGCCACCAAAGGCCAGGGGGCGGACGAGCAGTACTTC.